This T cell receptor beta chain was captured in a study of CD8+CD57+ T cells in acquired aplastic anemia. For sequencing, patients were chosen who had shown expansion of CD8+CD57+ cells by flow cytometry. Genomic DNA templated the TCR beta VDJ and CDR3 profiling. TCRdb independently ran MiXCR on the reads; one entry per CDR3 protein. The sample consists of over 250,000 distinct CDR3 sequences, about three fifths of them appearing once. This clonotype came up many times. This sequence originates from a human donor with aplastic anemia. The material sequenced was sorted CD4+, CD8+, or CD8+CD57+ T cells (not recorded which) from PBMCs.

CDR3 protein: CAISGDTGTATNEKLFF. CDR3 sequence (DNA): TGTGCCATCAGCGGCGATACCGGGACAGCAACTAATGAAAAACTGTTTTTT. This sequence joins TRBV10-3 and TRBJ1-4, with TRBD1 matching over 7 bases. V lost 6 bases and J lost 0; bases outside the gene matches: 10. The CDR3 runs 17 residues. Germline V lookup: CDR1 ENHRY, CDR2 SYGVKD.